These 13 T cell receptor beta chains were sequenced from one sample in a study of regulatory T cells in long-lasting Graves disease. This sample's time point: newly diagnosed GD, antithyroid drugs for less than 3 months. The TCR library was made from RNA that had been extracted from PBMCs in TRIzol. Sequencing libraries for TCR beta were prepared with iRepertoire HTBI primers and Arm-PCR of CDR3 regions. TCRdb itself ran the multiplex PCR reads through MiXCR, one entry per CDR3 protein. The table includes 200,000 to 250,000 distinct CDR3 sequences, 20% to 25% detected once. The sequenced sample was peripheral blood mononuclear cells (PBMCs), obtained at new diagnosis, from a patient treated with antithyroid drugs. Every receptor here comes from a female donor with Graves disease.

Details on this clonotype: A single base separates this from a much larger clone, so it may be a read error. J is TRBJ2-7 and V is TRBV7-2; D call uncertain. Germline V CDR1 and CDR2: SGHTA, FQGNSA. The length of the CDR3 is 13 residues. V gave up 4 bases and J gave up 1 base, with 8 bases separating them. CDR3: CASSSSQSYEQYF. The CDR3, as DNA: TGTGCCAGCAGCTCATCACAGTCCTACGAGCAGTACTTC. Full variable domain (missing parts from reference TRBV7-2 and TRBJ2-7): GAGVSQSPSNKVTEKGKDVELRCDPISGHTALYWYRQSLGQGLEFLIYFQGNSAPDKSGLPSDRFSAERTGGSVSTLTIQRTQQEDSAVYLCASSSSQSYEQYFGPGTRLTVT.

This clonotype has a count of ten or more. This chain connects TRBV6-1 to TRBJ1-1; TRBD1 might be the D (5 bases). V was clipped by 3 bases and J by 0 bases, with 11 bases between them. The CDR3 has 15 residues. CDR1 MNHNS and CDR2 SASEGT come from the germline V gene. In nucleotides, the CDR3 is TGTGCCAGCAGTGACGGCGGGACGGTGAACACTGAAGCTTTCTTT. Protein sequence: CASSDGGTVNTEAFF.

Concerning this clonotype: This sequence may be a read error, since a much larger clone differs from it by one base. The chain uses TRBV6-2 or TRBV6-3 and TRBJ1-2; TRBD1 matches at 7 bases. The CDR3 contains 19 residues. Germline V lookup: CDR1 MNHEY, CDR2 SVGEGT. CDR3: CAGSYMPGTALFTNYGYTF. Here the CDR3 DNA reads TGTGCCGGCAGTTACATGCCGGGGACAGCACTGTTTACTAACTATGGCTACACCTTC.

The table lists this clonotype with many counts. The chain is built from TRBV10-2 and TRBJ2-3, with D possibly TRBD1 on 5 matching bases. In germline, CDR1 is WSHSY, CDR2 SAAADI. The CDR3 has 11 amino acids. With 10 bases removed from V and 6 bases from J, the gap between germline ends came to 11 bases. DNA of the CDR3: TGCGCCACCGGACAAGCGGATACGCAGTATTTT. It translates to CATGQADTQYF.

The table lists this clonotype with many counts. The chain is built from TRBV6-2 or TRBV6-3 and TRBJ1-5; 8 bases are a match to TRBD1. This CDR3 has 15 amino acids. V was pared by 8 bases and J by 1 base, with 7 bases of the junction left unmatched. In germline, CDR1 is MNHEY, CDR2 SVGEGT. Here the CDR3 DNA reads TGTGCCAGCCAGAGACAGGGGATGAGCAATCAGCCCCAGCATTTT. Amino acid sequence: CASQRQGMSNQPQHF.

As to this clonotype: One end of the junction does not line up with germline, which may come from a read error. This chain connects TRBV29-1 to TRBJ1-3, with D unresolved. CDR1 and CDR2 from the germline V gene are SQVTM and ANQGSEA. This CDR3 spans 14 amino acids. CDR3 sequence reads: CNVDGSSGGNTIYF. The CDR3 DNA reads as TGCAACGTTGACGGGTCCTCTGGCGGAAACACCATATATTTT.

The table lists this clonotype with many counts. The chain has TRBV7-2 and TRBJ1-2; D uncertain. The CDR3 covers 13 residues. Per the germline V gene, CDR1 is SGHTA and CDR2 is FQGNSA. Trimming cost V 1 base and J 5 bases, with 8 bases left between them. CDR3 coding DNA: TGTGCCAGCAGCTTAGTTCTGATATATGGCTACACCTTC. It translates to CASSLVLIYGYTF.

This clonotype was detected ten times or more. The chain recombines TRBV25-1 with TRBJ2-1; either TRBD1 or TRBD2 may supply D (5 bases each). V was clipped by 5 bases and J by 6 bases, with 11 bases between them. The CDR3 is 13 amino acids. In germline, CDR1 is MGHDK, CDR2 SYGVNS. CDR3 nucleotide sequence: TGTGCCAGCAGTATCCCCGGGACCAATGAGCAGTTCTTC. Amino acids: CASSIPGTNEQFF. Variable domain in full (rest from reference TRBV25-1 and TRBJ2-1): EADIYQTPRYLVIGTGKKITLECSQTMGHDKMYWYQQDPGMELHLIHYSYGVNSTEKGDLSSESTVSRIRTEHFPLTLESARPSHTSQYLCASSIPGTNEQFFGPGTRLTVL.

This clonotype was seen a few times. This clone may be a read error of a much larger clone one base away. The chain uses TRBV7-9 and TRBJ2-6; no clear D gene. V shed 4 bases and J shed 4 bases, with 17 bases lying between them. This CDR3 is built from 17 residues. The V gene's germline CDR1 is SEHNR and CDR2 FQNEAQ (reference sequence). This CDR3 reads CASSSLTDRAGANVLTF. The CDR3 DNA sequence: TGTGCCAGCAGCTCACTGACTGACCGGGCAGGGGCCAACGTCCTGACTTTC.

This clonotype was picked up many times. V is TRBV12-3 or TRBV12-4 and J is TRBJ1-6; TRBD1 matches 7 bases. This CDR3 is 14 amino acids long. J gave up 9 bases and V 3 bases, and 5 bases lay outside the gene matches. In DNA, the CDR3 is TGTGCCAGCAGTTTGGTAGGGGGCTCTTCACCCCTCCACTTT. It yields the protein CASSLVGGSSPLHF.

The rearrangement joins TRBV3-1 to TRBJ1-3, with D hard to call. The CDR3 is 15 residues long. Between the trimmed V and J ends, which lost 4 bases and 0 bases, there was a span of 10 bases. Germline V gene lookup returns CDR1 LGHDT and CDR2 YNNKEL (reference sequence). The CDR3 DNA is TGTGCCAGCAGCCCCGAGGGAGGCTCTGGAAACACCATATATTTT. This sequence encodes CASSPEGGSGNTIYF.

This clonotype was counted ten times or more. This chain connects TRBV6-9 to TRBJ2-7; D might be TRBD1 (6 bases). The CDR3 consists of 16 residues. Per germline, CDR1 MNHGY and CDR2 SVAAGI. With 4 bases removed from V and 2 bases from J, the gap between germline ends came to 18 bases. The CDR3: CASSFTPGHPTYEQYF. The DNA for the CDR3 is TGTGCCAGCAGTTTCACCCCGGGACATCCTACCTACGAGCAGTACTTC.

This clonotype was picked up one time. The V gene is TRBV2, the J gene TRBJ2-7; the D gene is possibly TRBD1 (6 bases). The CDR3 consists of 14 residues. Germline values: CDR1 SNHLY, CDR2 FYNNEI. Trimming left V 4 bases short and J 3 bases short, with 13 bases between. As DNA, the CDR3 is TGTGCCAGCAGTGGTACAGGGATCGGCTACGAGCAGTACTTC. Translating gives CASSGTGIGYEQYF.